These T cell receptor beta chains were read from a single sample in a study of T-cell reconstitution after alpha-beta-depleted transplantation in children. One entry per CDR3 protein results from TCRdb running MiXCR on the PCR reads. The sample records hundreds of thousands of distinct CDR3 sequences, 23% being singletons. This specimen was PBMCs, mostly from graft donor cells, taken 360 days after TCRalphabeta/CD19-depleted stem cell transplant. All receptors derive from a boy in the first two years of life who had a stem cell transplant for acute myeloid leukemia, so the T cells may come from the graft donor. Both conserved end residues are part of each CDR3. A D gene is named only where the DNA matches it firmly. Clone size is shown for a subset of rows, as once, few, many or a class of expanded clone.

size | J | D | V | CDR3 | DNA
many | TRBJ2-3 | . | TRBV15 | CATSRDPSYATRGFNTQYF | TGTGCCACCAGCAGAGATCCCTCGTATGCCACGCGAGGCTTCAATACGCAGTATTTT
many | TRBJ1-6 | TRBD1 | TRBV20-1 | CSARRTGWGHSPLHF | TGCAGTGCCCGGAGGACAGGGTGGGGGCATTCACCCCTCCACTTT
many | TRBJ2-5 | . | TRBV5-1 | CASSLGVGAETQYF | TGCGCCAGCAGCTTGGGGGTGGGTGCAGAGACCCAGTACTTC
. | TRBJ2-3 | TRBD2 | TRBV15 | CATAGGGGSISTDTQYF | TGTGCCACCGCCGGCGGGGGTGGGTCTATCAGCACAGATACGCAGTATTTT
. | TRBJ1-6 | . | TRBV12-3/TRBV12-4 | CASSLSGDSSSPLHF | TGTGCCAGCAGTTTGTCCGGGGATTCGAGTTCACCCCTCCACTTT
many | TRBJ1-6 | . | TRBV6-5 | CASSYSPGEGWSPLHF | TGTGCCAGCAGTTACTCCCCCGGAGAAGGGTGGTCACCCCTCCACTTT
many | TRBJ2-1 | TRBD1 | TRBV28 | CASSSPAGTGRYEQFF | TGTGCCAGCAGTTCCCCAGCCGGGACAGGGAGGTATGAGCAGTTCTTC
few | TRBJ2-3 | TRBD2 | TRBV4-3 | CASSQDRSGGTLDTQYF | TGCGCCAGCAGCCAAGATAGGAGCGGGGGAACGTTGGATACGCAGTATTTT
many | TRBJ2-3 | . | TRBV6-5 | CASSYRGAAGSGDTQYF | TGTGCCAGCAGTTACAGGGGAGCGGCGGGGAGTGGGGATACGCAGTATTTT
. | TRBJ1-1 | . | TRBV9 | CASSLRDITGEAFF | TGTGCCAGCAGCCTTCGGGATATAACGGGAGAAGCTTTCTTT
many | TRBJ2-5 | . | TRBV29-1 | CSVVENDKGETQYF | TGCAGCGTTGTAGAAAATGACAAAGGAGAGACCCAGTACTTC
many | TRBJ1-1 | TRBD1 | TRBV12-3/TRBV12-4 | CASSASDRVFRTEAFF | TGTGCCAGCAGCGCCTCCGACAGGGTTTTTAGAACTGAAGCTTTCTTT
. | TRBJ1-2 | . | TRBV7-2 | CASSFRVVRGYTF | TGTGCCAGCAGCTTCAGAGTAGTCAGGGGCTACACCTTC
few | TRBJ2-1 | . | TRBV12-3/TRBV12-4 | CASSLWGGQGYNEQFF | TGTGCCAGCAGTTTGTGGGGGGGGCAAGGATACAATGAGCAGTTCTTC
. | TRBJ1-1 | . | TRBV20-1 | CSARTPFKTGLNTEAFF | TGCAGTGCTAGAACCCCCTTTAAAACAGGGTTAAACACTGAAGCTTTCTTT
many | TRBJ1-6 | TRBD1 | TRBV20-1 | CSARDRGSSPLHF | TGCAGTGCTAGGGACAGGGGAAGTTCACCCCTCCACTTT